Below are 9 T cell receptor beta chains sequenced from a single sample in a study of shared clonotypes between healthy human individuals. The assay was immunoSEQ multiplex PCR, and TCRdb's table has in-frame clones only and misses some. The sample comprises 2.3 million or so clones, approximately 95% of which are singletons, and 0.39% rests with the top ten. The source material was naive CD4+ T cells from PBMCs. Subset meaning: CD45RA+ positively selected. The receptors originated from a man aged 18 to 29 in good health. Some clones in this sample may be carry-over from other donors' samples.

The gene calls are TRBV6-6 and TRBJ2-5, with D perhaps matching TRBD2 (5 bases). The V gene's germline CDR1 is MNHNY and CDR2 SVGAGI (reference sequence). This CDR3 contains 14 residues. Trimming removed 2 bases from V and 1 base from J, with 8 bases in between. CDR3 in DNA: TGTGCCAGCAGTTACGCGGGTGGCCAAGAGACCCAGTACTTC. Translation gives CASSYAGGQETQYF.

This chain links TRBV28 with TRBJ2-7; D is possibly TRBD1 or TRBD2 (5 bases each). The V gene lost 7 bases and the J gene lost 0 bases, with 10 bases spanning the gap. CDR3 length equals 13 residues. The germline CDR1 and CDR2 sequences are MDHEN and SYDVKM. The CDR3 coding sequence is TGTGCCAGCACCATGGGACCCTCCTACGAGCAGTACTTC. It codes for CASTMGPSYEQYF.

The J gene is TRBJ1-2, the V gene TRBV18, with D hard to call. The V gene lost 2 bases and the J gene lost 7 bases, with 11 bases spanning the gap. Germline lookup yields CDR1 KGHSH and CDR2 LQKENI. This CDR3 region has 13 residues. This chain's CDR3 is CASSPTDSFGYTF. Written as DNA, the CDR3 is TGTGCCAGCTCACCAACAGACTCTTTTGGCTACACCTTC.

The chain is built from TRBV19 and TRBJ2-3; the D call may be TRBD1 or TRBD2 (5 bases each). Trimming took 5 bases from V and 6 from J, leaving 12 bases between them. This CDR3 region has 13 residues. The germline V gene encodes CDR1 LNHDA and CDR2 SQIVND (reference sequence). Written as DNA, the CDR3 is TGTGCCAGTAGTTCTGAAGGGACGGATACGCAGTATTTT. Protein sequence: CASSSEGTDTQYF.

This clone appeared once. V usage is TRBV7-8 and J usage is TRBJ1-2, with a tentative D call TRBD1 (6 bases). Germline V CDR1 and CDR2: SGHVS, FQNEAQ. The CDR3 sequence is 12 residues long. V gave up 5 bases and J gave up 8 bases, with 12 bases separating them. CDR3: CASSGYRVGYTF. As DNA, the CDR3 is TGTGCCAGCAGCGGCTACAGGGTCGGCTACACCTTC. The entire variable domain, with the rest obtained from reference TRBV7-8 and TRBJ1-2, is as follows: GAGVSQSPRYKVAKRGQDVALRCDPISGHVSLFWYQQALGQGPEFLTYFQNEAQLDKSGLPSDRFFAERPEGSVSTLKIQRTQQEDSAVYLCASSGYRVGYTFGSGTRLTVV.

The J gene is TRBJ1-2, the V gene TRBV30, with 8 bases matching TRBD1. Germline loops: CDR1 GTSNPN, CDR2 SVGIG (reference sequence). J gave up 7 bases and V 0 bases, and 4 bases lay outside the gene matches. The CDR3 is 13 amino acids. The CDR3, as DNA: TGTGCCTGGAGTGTGCGACAGGGGCTTGGCTACACCTTC. As protein: CAWSVRQGLGYTF.

This chain joins TRBV4-3 and TRBJ2-2, with 9 bases lining up with TRBD1. CDR3 length equals 15 residues. After removal of 4 bases from V and 4 bases from J, the junction contained 4 bases not matched to a gene. Per germline, CDR1 LGHNA and CDR2 YSLEER. The CDR3 spells CASSLTTGGTGELFF. The CDR3 DNA reads as TGCGCCAGCAGCCTCACGACAGGGGGCACCGGGGAGCTGTTTTTT.

The chain carries TRBV7-9 and TRBJ2-7; 9 bases match TRBD2. J gave up 7 bases and V 5 bases, and 9 bases lay outside the gene matches. Per germline, CDR1 SEHNR and CDR2 FQNEAQ (reference sequence). The CDR3 loop spans 14 amino acids. CDR3 sequence (DNA): TGTGCCAGCAGCCCGTTAGCGGGAGAGGGTGAGCAGTACTTC. It yields the protein CASSPLAGEGEQYF.

The chain couples TRBV9 to TRBJ1-1; D uncertain. Trimming stripped 2 bases from V and 11 bases from J, with 22 bases between. The CDR3 sequence is 15 residues long. Germline V CDR1 and CDR2: SGDLS, YYNGEE. CDR3 nucleotide sequence: TGTGCCAGCAGCGTTGATTTGGACGCTAATACTGGGGCTTTCTTT. Translated: CASSVDLDANTGAFF.